These 4 T cell receptor beta chains originate from one sample sequenced in a study of low-dose radiotherapy and immunotherapy resistance in tumors. Time point specified: before trial treatment. Primers targeting TRAV and TRBV primed first-strand cDNA, covering alpha and beta chains. Amplification, which lasted approximately 19 PCR cycles, used a constant-region primer and V-primer adapter to amplify TCRs. TCRdb reprocessed the reads via MiXCR and lists one record per CDR3 protein. This table has 65,000 to 95,000 distinct CDR3 sequences, 15% to 20% appearing once. The sample consisted of PBMCs, taken before treatment. These receptors were taken from a male donor with prostate cancer.

This clonotype was picked up many times. J is TRBJ2-1 and V is TRBV24-1; 8 bases are shared with TRBD2. V gave up 8 bases and J gave up 0 bases; unmatched junction bases: 2. Germline V gene sequence: CDR1 KGHDR, CDR2 SFDVKD. The CDR3 consists of 14 residues. The CDR3 sequence: CATNSGSSYNEQFF. The CDR3 nucleotides are TGTGCCACCAACAGCGGGAGCTCCTACAATGAGCAGTTCTTC.

This clonotype has only a few counts. The CDR3 region has the DNA TGTGCCAGCAGTTTACCCGGACTAGGGAACAATGAGCAGTTCTTC. Residues: CASSLPGLGNNEQFF. The chain joins TRBV27 to TRBJ2-1, with 7 bases aligning to TRBD2. V lost 2 bases and J lost 5; bases outside the gene matches: 6. The CDR3 is made up of 15 amino acids. Germline CDR1 is MNHEY and CDR2 is SMNVEV (reference sequence).

This clonotype was detected many times. The chain combines TRBV7-2 with TRBJ1-6, with D tentatively TRBD1 (5 bases). CDR1 is SGHTA and CDR2 is FQGNSA in the germline V gene. V lost 8 bases to trimming and J lost 0 bases, with 11 bases between them. The CDR3 length is 15 residues. The CDR3 nucleotides read TGTGCCAGCTACGGGGGGAGCTCCTATAATTCACCCCTCCACTTT. This encodes CASYGGSSYNSPLHF.

V is TRBV10-3 and J is TRBJ2-1; TRBD2 might be the D (5 bases). Germline lookup yields CDR1 ENHRY and CDR2 SYGVKD. The CDR3 is made up of 12 amino acids. V shed 1 base and J shed 7 bases, with 5 bases lying between them. The CDR3 spells CAISELANEQFF. The CDR3 coding sequence is TGTGCCATCAGTGAGTTAGCGAATGAGCAGTTCTTC.